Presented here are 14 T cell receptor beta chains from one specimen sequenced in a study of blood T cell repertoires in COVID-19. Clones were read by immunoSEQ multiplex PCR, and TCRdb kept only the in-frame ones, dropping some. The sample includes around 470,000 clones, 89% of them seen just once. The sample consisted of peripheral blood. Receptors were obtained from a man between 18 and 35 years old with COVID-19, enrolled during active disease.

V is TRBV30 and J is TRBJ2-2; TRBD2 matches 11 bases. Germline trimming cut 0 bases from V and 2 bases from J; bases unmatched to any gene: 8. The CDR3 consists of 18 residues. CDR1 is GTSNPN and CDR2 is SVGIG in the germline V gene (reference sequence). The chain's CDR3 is CAWSVRALAGVNTGELFF. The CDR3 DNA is TGTGCCTGGAGTGTAAGGGCACTAGCGGGGGTCAACACCGGGGAGCTGTTTTTT. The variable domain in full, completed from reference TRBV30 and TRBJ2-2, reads SQTIHQWPATLVQPVGSPLSLECTVEGTSNPNLYWYRQAAGRGLQLLFYSVGIGQISSEVPQNLSASRPQDRQFILSSKKLLLSDSGFYLCAWSVRALAGVNTGELFFGEGSRLTVL.

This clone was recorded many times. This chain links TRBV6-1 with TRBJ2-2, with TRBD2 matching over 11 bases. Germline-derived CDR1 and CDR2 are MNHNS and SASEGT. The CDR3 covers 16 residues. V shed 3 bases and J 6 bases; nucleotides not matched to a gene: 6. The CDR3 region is CASSDLLAGVAGELFF. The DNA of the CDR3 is TGTGCCAGCAGTGACCTACTAGCGGGAGTGGCCGGGGAGCTGTTTTTT.

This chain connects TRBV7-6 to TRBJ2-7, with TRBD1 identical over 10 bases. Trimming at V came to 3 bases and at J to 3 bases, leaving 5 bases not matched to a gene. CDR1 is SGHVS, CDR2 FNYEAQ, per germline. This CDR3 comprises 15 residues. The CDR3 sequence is CASSLGQGILYEQYF. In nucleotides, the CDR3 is TGTGCCAGCAGCTTGGGACAGGGGATTCTCTACGAGCAGTACTTC.

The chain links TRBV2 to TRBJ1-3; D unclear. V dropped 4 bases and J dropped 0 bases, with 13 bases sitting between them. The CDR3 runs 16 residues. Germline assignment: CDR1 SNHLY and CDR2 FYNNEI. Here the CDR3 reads CASSAGIYNSGNTIYF. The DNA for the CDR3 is TGTGCCAGCAGTGCAGGAATATACAACTCTGGAAACACCATATATTTT.

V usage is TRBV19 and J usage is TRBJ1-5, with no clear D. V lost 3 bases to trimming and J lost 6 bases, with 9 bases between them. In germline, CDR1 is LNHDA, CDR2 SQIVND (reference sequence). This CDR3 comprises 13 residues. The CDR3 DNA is TGTGCCAGTAGTATCCAGGTGGGTCAGCCCCAGCATTTT. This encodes CASSIQVGQPQHF.

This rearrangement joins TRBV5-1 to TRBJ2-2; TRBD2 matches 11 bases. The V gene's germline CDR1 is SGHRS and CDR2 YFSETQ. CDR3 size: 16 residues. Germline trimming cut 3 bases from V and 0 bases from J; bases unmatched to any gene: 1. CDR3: CASSSSGRTNTGELFF. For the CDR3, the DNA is TGCGCCAGCAGCTCTAGCGGGAGGACGAACACCGGGGAGCTGTTTTTT.

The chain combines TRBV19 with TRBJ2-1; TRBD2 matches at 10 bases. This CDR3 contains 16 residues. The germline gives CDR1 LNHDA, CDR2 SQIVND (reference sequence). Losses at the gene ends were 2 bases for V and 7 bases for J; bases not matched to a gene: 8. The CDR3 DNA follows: TGTGCCAGTAGTATAAGGATCGGTAGCGGGGGGAATGAGCAGTTCTTC. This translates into CASSIRIGSGGNEQFF.

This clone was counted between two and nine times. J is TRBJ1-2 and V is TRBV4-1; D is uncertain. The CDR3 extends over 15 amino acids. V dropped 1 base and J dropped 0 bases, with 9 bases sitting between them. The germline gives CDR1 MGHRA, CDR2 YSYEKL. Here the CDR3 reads CASSQGRSANYGYTF. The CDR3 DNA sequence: TGCGCCAGCAGCCAAGGCCGTAGCGCTAACTATGGCTACACCTTC.

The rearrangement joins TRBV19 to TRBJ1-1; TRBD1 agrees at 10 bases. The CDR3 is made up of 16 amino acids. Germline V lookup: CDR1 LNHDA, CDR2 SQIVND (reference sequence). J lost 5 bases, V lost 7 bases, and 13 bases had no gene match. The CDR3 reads CASTPPRQGARTEAFF. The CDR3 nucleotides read TGTGCCAGTACCCCACCCCGACAGGGGGCAAGGACTGAAGCTTTCTTT.

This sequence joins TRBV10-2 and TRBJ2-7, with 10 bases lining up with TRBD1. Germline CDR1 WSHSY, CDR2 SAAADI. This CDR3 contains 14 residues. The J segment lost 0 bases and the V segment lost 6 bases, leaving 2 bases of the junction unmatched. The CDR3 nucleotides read TGCGCCAGCAGGGGACAGGGGAACTCCTACGAGCAGTACTTC. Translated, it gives CASRGQGNSYEQYF.

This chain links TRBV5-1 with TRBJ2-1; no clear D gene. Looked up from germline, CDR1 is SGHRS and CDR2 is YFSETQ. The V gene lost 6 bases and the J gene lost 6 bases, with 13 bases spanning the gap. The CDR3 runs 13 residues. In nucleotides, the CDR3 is TGCGCCAGCACTTTGACTTTTACCAATGAGCAGTTCTTC. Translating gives CASTLTFTNEQFF.

DNA for the CDR3: TGCGCCAGCAGCCCAGGGACTAGCGGGGGGAAAGAGACCCAGTACTTC. Its translation is CASSPGTSGGKETQYF. J is TRBJ2-5 and V is TRBV5-1, with TRBD2 identical over 15 bases. The junction had 4 bases not matched to a gene; V was cut back by 4 bases and J by 3 bases. This CDR3 region has 16 residues. CDR1 and CDR2 (germline): SGHRS, YFSETQ.

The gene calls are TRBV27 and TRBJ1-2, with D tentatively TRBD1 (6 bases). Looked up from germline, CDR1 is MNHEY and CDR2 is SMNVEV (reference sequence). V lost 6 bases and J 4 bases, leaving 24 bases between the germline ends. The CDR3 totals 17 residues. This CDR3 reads CASSSTGSTIRFYGYTF. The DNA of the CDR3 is TGTGCCAGCAGCTCGACAGGTTCCACCATCCGATTCTATGGCTACACCTTC.

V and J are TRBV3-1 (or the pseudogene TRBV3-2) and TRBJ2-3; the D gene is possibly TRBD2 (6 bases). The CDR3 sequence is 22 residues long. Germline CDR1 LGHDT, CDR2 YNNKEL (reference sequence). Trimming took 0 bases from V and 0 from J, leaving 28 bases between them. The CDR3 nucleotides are TGTGCCAGCAGCCAAGAAAGGCTAGCGAACCCTTCGGAGCGCCGGAGCACAGATACGCAGTATTTT. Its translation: CASSQERLANPSERRSTDTQYF.